One sample yielded the 30 T cell receptor beta chains listed below, sequenced in a study of vaccination and CD4 T cells after COVID-19. TCRdb used MiXCR to reprocess the PCR reads, holding one entry per CDR3 protein. The table records roughly 20,000 distinct CDR3 sequences, under 80% of them present only once. Sequenced material: CD4+ T cells from blood, taken before SARS-CoV-2 vaccination. These TCRs come from a human donor who had recovered from COVID-19.

The J gene is TRBJ1-6, the V gene TRBV2; tentative D call: TRBD1 (5 bases). V was cut by 0 bases and J by 8 bases, with 8 bases left in between. The CDR3 spans 14 residues. Germline-derived CDR1 and CDR2 are SNHLY and FYNNEI. The CDR3 here is CASSEALRDSPLHF. The CDR3 DNA follows: TGTGCCAGCAGTGAAGCGCTCAGGGATTCACCCCTCCACTTT.

This clonotype was observed a handful of times. The V call is TRBV7-2, the J call TRBJ2-7, with 8 nucleotides matching TRBD2. The germline V gene has CDR1 SGHTA and CDR2 FQGNSA. Trimming removed 0 bases from V and 4 bases from J; junction bases left unmatched: 8. The CDR3 runs 16 residues. CDR3 nucleotides: TGTGCCAGCAGCTTAGCGGGGAGTGAGCGGGAGTACGAGCAGTACTTC. Its protein product is CASSLAGSEREYEQYF. Combining the CDR3 with reference TRBV7-2 and TRBJ2-7 gives the whole variable domain GAGVSQSPSNKVTEKGKDVELRCDPISGHTALYWYRQSLGQGLEFLIYFQGNSAPDKSGLPSDRFSAERTGGSVSTLTIQRTQQEDSAVYLCASSLAGSEREYEQYFGPGTRLTVT.

The gene calls are TRBV20-1 and TRBJ2-1; D call uncertain. The CDR3 has 15 amino acids. Trimming took 6 bases from V and 4 from J, leaving 19 bases between them. Germline V gene data show CDR1 as DFQATT and CDR2 as SNEGSKA (reference sequence). This chain's CDR3 is CSARTTTATYNEQFF. The DNA for the CDR3 is TGCAGTGCGAGAACCACTACAGCAACGTACAATGAGCAGTTCTTC.

The rearrangement links TRBV6-5 to TRBJ2-6; 7 nucleotides match TRBD1. This CDR3 region has 15 residues. Per the germline V gene, CDR1 is MNHEY and CDR2 is SVGAGI. V lost 4 bases to trimming and J lost 1 base; unmatched junction nucleotides: 1. CDR3 coding DNA: TGTGCCAGCAGTTCAGGGGGTTCTGGGGCCAACGTCCTGACTTTC. It yields the protein CASSSGGSGANVLTF.

This sequence joins TRBV10-1 and TRBJ2-5, with D possibly being TRBD2 (5 bases). Germline V CDR1 and CDR2: WNHNN, SYGVQD (reference sequence). CDR3 length equals 13 residues. Between the trimmed V and J ends, which lost 4 bases and 4 bases, there was a span of 10 bases. This CDR3 reads CASSGASLETQYF. The DNA for the CDR3 is TGCGCCAGCAGTGGGGCTAGCCTAGAGACCCAGTACTTC.

CDR3 amino acids: CSARDYRGGSYEQYF. The CDR3 DNA follows: TGCAGTGCTAGAGATTACAGGGGAGGGTCCTACGAGCAGTACTTC. The chain links TRBV20-1 to TRBJ2-7; perhaps D is TRBD1 or TRBD2 (7 bases each). Germline loops: CDR1 DFQATT, CDR2 SNEGSKA (reference sequence). The ends were cut back, 0 bases at V and 1 base at J, with 13 bases in the middle. This CDR3 spans 15 amino acids.

This chain links TRBV20-1 with TRBJ2-2; 13 bases line up with TRBD2. The CDR3 is 18 residues long. The V gene's germline CDR1 is DFQATT and CDR2 SNEGSKA (reference sequence). V lost 2 bases and J lost 1; bases outside the gene matches: 7. CDR3 DNA: TGCAGTGCTAGAAAGTGGGGACTAGCGGGATTGAACACCGGGGAGCTGTTTTTT. This sequence encodes CSARKWGLAGLNTGELFF.

The rearrangement joins TRBV7-9 to TRBJ1-2, with TRBD1 identical over 7 bases. The CDR3 covers 16 residues. Germline CDR1 reads SEHNR; CDR2 reads FQNEAQ (reference sequence). The junction had 11 bases not matched to a gene; V was cut back by 5 bases and J by 2 bases. The CDR3, as DNA: TGTGCCAGCAGCGCGGGACAGCCCAGTCTGAACTATGGCTACACCTTC. Its protein product is CASSAGQPSLNYGYTF.

The V call is TRBV30, the J call TRBJ2-5, with no clear D. V lost 1 base and J 3 bases, leaving 0 bases between the germline ends. CDR1 GTSNPN and CDR2 SVGIG come from the germline V gene (reference sequence). The CDR3 covers 10 residues. The CDR3 loop is CAWSEETQYF. Written as DNA, the CDR3 is TGTGCCTGGAGTGAAGAGACCCAGTACTTC. Full variable domain (missing parts from reference TRBV30 and TRBJ2-5): SQTIHQWPATLVQPVGSPLSLECTVEGTSNPNLYWYRQAAGRGLQLLFYSVGIGQISSEVPQNLSASRPQDRQFILSSKKLLLSDSGFYLCAWSEETQYFGPGTRLLVL.

J is TRBJ2-1 and V is TRBV27; TRBD1 matches at 9 bases. J gave up 4 bases and V 6 bases, and 10 bases lay outside the gene matches. Germline loops: CDR1 MNHEY, CDR2 SMNVEV (reference sequence). CDR3 length equals 16 residues. CDR3 bases: TGTGCCAGCAGACCCGTTTTGGACAGGGGTTACAATGAGCAGTTCTTC. Translation: CASRPVLDRGYNEQFF.

This clonotype was observed a few times. CDR3 residues: CSARAPVANTGELFF. The CDR3 DNA follows: TGCAGTGCTAGAGCGCCCGTAGCGAACACCGGGGAGCTGTTTTTT. The V gene is TRBV20-1, the J gene TRBJ2-2; D gene uncertain. V was pared by 1 base and J by 0 bases, with 9 bases between. The CDR3 runs to 15 residues. Germline V gene data show CDR1 as DFQATT and CDR2 as SNEGSKA (reference sequence).

The chain couples TRBV20-1 to TRBJ2-4; possibly TRBD2 for D (6 bases). Germline CDR1 DFQATT, CDR2 SNEGSKA (reference sequence). The CDR3 covers 16 residues. V lost 0 bases and J 2 bases, leaving 14 bases between the germline ends. This chain's CDR3 is CSARDSIGLSKNIQYF. CDR3 sequence (DNA): TGCAGTGCTAGAGATTCTATTGGACTATCCAAAAACATTCAGTACTTC.

The V and J genes are TRBV6-5 and TRBJ2-6; the D gene is possibly TRBD1 (6 bases). V was cut by 8 bases and J by 0 bases, with 20 bases left in between. Germline CDR1 and CDR2: MNHEY and SVGAGI. The CDR3 runs 18 residues. This chain's CDR3 is CASGHWGRGISGANVLTF. CDR3 coding DNA: TGTGCCAGCGGTCACTGGGGCAGGGGAATCTCTGGGGCCAACGTCCTGACTTTC.

The chain carries TRBV7-9 and TRBJ2-3, with TRBD2 matching 10 bases. The CDR3 spans 15 residues. The junction had 6 bases not matched to a gene; V was cut back by 4 bases and J by 5 bases. Per germline, CDR1 SEHNR and CDR2 FQNEAQ (reference sequence). This CDR3 reads CASSWASGSGDTQYF. The DNA for the CDR3 is TGTGCCAGCAGCTGGGCTAGCGGGAGTGGAGATACGCAGTATTTT. The full variable domain, rest sourced from reference TRBV7-9 and TRBJ2-3, is DTGVSQNPRHKITKRGQNVTFRCDPISEHNRLYWYRQTLGQGPEFLTYFQNEAQLEKSRLLSDRFSAERPKGSFSTLEIQRTEQGDSAMYLCASSWASGSGDTQYFGPGTRLTVL.

This sequence joins TRBV10-1 and TRBJ1-5; 7 nucleotides align to TRBD1. CDR3 size: 16 residues. The trim removed 3 bases at V and 2 bases at J, leaving 7 bases unmatched. Germline V gene lookup returns CDR1 WNHNN and CDR2 SYGVQD (reference sequence). This chain's CDR3 is CASSEPGGTGNQPQHF. DNA of the CDR3: TGCGCCAGCAGTGAACCAGGGGGGACCGGCAATCAGCCCCAGCATTTT.

This clonotype turned up a few times. The V gene is TRBV7-9, the J gene TRBJ2-1; tentatively, D is TRBD2 (5 bases). The germline V gene has CDR1 SEHNR and CDR2 FQNEAQ (reference sequence). V was shortened by 5 bases and J by 5 bases, with 19 bases between the two germline ends. The CDR3 is made up of 16 amino acids. The CDR3 coding sequence is TGTGCCAGCAGCGCACTTACAGCGGAGTCGAACAATGAGCAGTTCTTC. It is translated as CASSALTAESNNEQFF. The complete variable domain, with remaining parts taken from reference TRBV7-9 and TRBJ2-1, reads DTGVSQNPRHKITKRGQNVTFRCDPISEHNRLYWYRQTLGQGPEFLTYFQNEAQLEKSRLLSDRFSAERPKGSFSTLEIQRTEQGDSAMYLCASSALTAESNNEQFFGPGTRLTVL.

This clonotype appeared once. V and J are TRBV29-1 and TRBJ1-2; 7 nucleotides line up with TRBD1. J lost 4 bases, V lost 1 base, and 6 bases had no gene match. The CDR3 extends over 14 amino acids. The germline CDR1 and CDR2 sequences are SQVTM and ANQGSEA. CDR3 nucleotide sequence: TGCAGCGTTGAAGCGACAGGGAGGATCTATGGCTACACCTTC. This translates into CSVEATGRIYGYTF. Full variable domain (missing parts from reference TRBV29-1 and TRBJ1-2): SAVISQKPSRDICQRGTSLTIQCQVDSQVTMMFWYRQQPGQSLTLIATANQGSEATYESGFVIDKFPISRPNLTFSTLTVSNMSPEDSSIYLCSVEATGRIYGYTFGSGTRLTVV.

This clonotype was seen a few times. The V gene is TRBV11-3, the J gene TRBJ1-1; tentatively, D is TRBD1 (5 bases). This CDR3 is built from 16 residues. Germline V gene lookup returns CDR1 SGHNT and CDR2 YENEEA. V was pared by 0 bases and J by 5 bases, with 16 bases between. This CDR3 is CASSLDGRGGSTEAFF. CDR3 DNA sequence: TGTGCCAGCAGCTTAGATGGAAGGGGCGGAAGTACTGAAGCTTTCTTT.

J is TRBJ1-1 and V is TRBV20-1; TRBD1 aligns across 9 bases. Germline-derived CDR1 and CDR2 are DFQATT and SNEGSKA (reference sequence). There are 15 residues in the CDR3. V lost 1 base and J lost 2; bases outside the gene matches: 5. The CDR3 coding sequence is TGCAGTGCTAGAGCGATGGACAGGGGAAACACTGAAGCTTTCTTT. It specifies CSARAMDRGNTEAFF.

This clonotype was seen more than once but under ten times. The chain uses TRBV20-1 and TRBJ2-7, with 7 bases fitting TRBD2. The CDR3 extends over 12 amino acids. Germline loops: CDR1 DFQATT, CDR2 SNEGSKA (reference sequence). Trimming cost V 4 bases and J 6 bases; bases outside gene matches: 6. The CDR3 bases are TGCAGTGCTAAACGCGGGACTACCGAGCAGTACTTC. This codes for CSAKRGTTEQYF.

V is TRBV7-2 and J is TRBJ2-5, with 7 positions matching TRBD2. V shed 5 bases and J 5 bases; nucleotides not matched to a gene: 11. The CDR3 is 15 amino acids. In germline, CDR1 is SGHTA, CDR2 FQGNSA. CDR3 sequence reads: CASSRFGVGGETQYF. CDR3 nucleotides: TGTGCCAGCAGCCGATTTGGGGTGGGGGGGGAGACCCAGTACTTC.

In its sample, this clonotype was seen a few times. The chain recombines TRBV10-3 with TRBJ2-5, with TRBD1 matching 8 bases. Germline loops: CDR1 ENHRY, CDR2 SYGVKD. The V gene end was trimmed by 5 bases and the J gene end by 3 bases; junction bases not matched to a gene: 11. This CDR3 has 16 residues. CDR3 DNA: TGTGCCATCAGTCCTCGGACAGGGAAGGGAGAAGAGACCCAGTACTTC. Translation gives CAISPRTGKGEETQYF.

The chain has TRBV7-2 and TRBJ2-2; D gene unclear. V was shortened by 2 bases and J by 7 bases, with 11 bases between the two germline ends. There are 14 residues in the CDR3. The V gene's germline CDR1 is SGHTA and CDR2 FQGNSA. CDR3: CASSLFMVGGELFF. In nucleotides, the CDR3 is TGTGCCAGCAGCTTATTTATGGTTGGCGGGGAGCTGTTTTTT.

As regards this clonotype: As the CDR3 is not closed by the conserved phenylalanine or tryptophan, this likely results from a read error. The chain joins TRBV7-9 to TRBJ2-5; 7 bases align to TRBD2. V lost 6 bases to trimming and J lost 2 bases; unmatched junction nucleotides: 15. The CDR3 is 17 amino acids. Germline lookup yields CDR1 SEHNR and CDR2 FQNEAQ (reference sequence). DNA of the CDR3: TGTGCCAGCAGACAAAATTGGGGGAGGGCCCTGCAAGAGACCCAGTACCTC. Residues: CASRQNWGRALQETQYL.

CDR3 region: CASSRDGGGGLEAFF. CDR3 nucleotide sequence: TGTGCCAGCAGCCGGGACGGAGGAGGGGGTCTTGAAGCTTTCTTT. The rearrangement uses TRBV14 and TRBJ1-1; the D gene is possibly TRBD1 (6 bases). Trimming shortened V by 4 bases and J by 7 bases, and 19 bases separated the two germline ends. Looked up from germline, CDR1 is SGHDN and CDR2 is FVKESK. This CDR3 contains 15 residues. Filled out from reference TRBV14 and TRBJ1-1, the complete variable domain reads EAGVTQFPSHSVIEKGQTVTLRCDPISGHDNLYWYRRVMGKEIKFLLHFVKESKQDESGMPNNRFLAERTGGTYSTLKVQPAELEDSGVYFCASSRDGGGGLEAFFGQGTRLTVV.

This clonotype was detected a few times. The chain links TRBV19 to TRBJ2-7; 11 positions agree with TRBD1. The V gene's germline CDR1 is LNHDA and CDR2 SQIVND (reference sequence). V shed 3 bases and J 4 bases; nucleotides not matched to a gene: 5. The length of the CDR3 is 15 residues. CDR3 sequence: CASSMVGQGVYEQYF. CDR3 nucleotides: TGTGCCAGTAGTATGGTGGGACAGGGGGTTTACGAGCAGTACTTC.

The chain joins TRBV6-5 to TRBJ1-5; D remains ambiguous. Trimming cost V 0 bases and J 4 bases, with 4 bases left between them. CDR1 is MNHEY, CDR2 SVGAGI, per germline. This CDR3 comprises 13 residues. As DNA, the CDR3 is TGTGCCAGCAGTTACTCAAATAATCAGCCCCAGCATTTT. This translates into CASSYSNNQPQHF.

This clonotype turned up a few times. The chain has TRBV7-9 and TRBJ1-3; D unresolved. Between the trimmed V and J ends, which lost 5 bases and 2 bases, there was a span of 7 bases. In germline, CDR1 is SEHNR, CDR2 FQNEAQ (reference sequence). The CDR3 covers 13 residues. The CDR3 reads CASSQSAGNTIYF. Here the CDR3 DNA reads TGTGCCAGCAGCCAGTCGGCTGGAAACACCATATATTTT.

The rearrangement joins TRBV20-1 to TRBJ2-7; weak D call: TRBD2 (6 bases). The CDR3 length is 14 residues. Trimming removed 5 bases at V and 1 base at J, with 15 bases between. Germline loops: CDR1 DFQATT, CDR2 SNEGSKA (reference sequence). CDR3 loop: CSARRVGGSYEQYF. As DNA, the CDR3 is TGCAGTGCTCGCCGCGTGGGAGGTTCCTACGAGCAGTACTTC.

This clonotype was picked up one time. This chain joins TRBV7-3 and TRBJ2-7; 7 nucleotides align to TRBD1. V lost 0 bases and J lost 6; bases outside the gene matches: 2. CDR1 SGHTA and CDR2 FQGTGA come from the germline V gene. The CDR3 spans 13 residues. DNA of the CDR3: TGTGCCAGCAGCTTAACACGGGACAGCGAGCAGTACTTC. Translated, it gives CASSLTRDSEQYF.